This entry is about one T cell receptor beta chain. Its cognate antigen is unknown. These data originate in a study of blood T cells in healthy people across ages. Study results and limitations: What prevented conclusive comparison of naive and antigen-experienced cells was that PBMCs were unsorted. The study found more naive CD4+ cells and higher diversity in long-lived than aged donors.

A second PCR, run for roughly 7 to 11 cycles, used a sample-barcoded 5' primer plus a J-beta primer mix. MiXCR, applied by TCRdb to the 5' RACE reads, yields one record per CDR3 protein. The sample includes about 730,000 distinct CDR3 sequences, roughly 41% seen only once; the top ten take 20% to 25%. Losses at the gene ends were 8 bases for V and 4 bases for J; bases not matched to a gene: 11. In germline, CDR1 is KGHSH, CDR2 LQKENI. This CDR3 has 15 residues. Input material: blood. The chain is built from TRBV18 and TRBJ2-7, with 10 bases lining up with TRBD1. The receptor was derived from an older woman in good health. CDR3 in amino acids: CASTLTGTGAYEQYF. Here the CDR3 DNA reads TGTGCCAGCACGTTAACCGGGACAGGGGCATACGAGCAGTACTTC.